This T cell receptor (beta chain) was sequenced during a study of T cell changes during pregnancy in multiple sclerosis. The germline gives CDR1 MNHEY, CDR2 SMNVEV (reference sequence). The V and J ends lost 5 bases and 7 bases respectively, with 6 bases between them. This CDR3 is 11 amino acids long. Repertoires were generated with immunoSEQ multiplex PCR, while TCRdb's copy carries only in-frame clones and drops some. The sample gives tens of thousands of clones, over 95% of which show up once; around 2.5% is in the top ten. The receptor was isolated from a female donor with multiple sclerosis, enrolled in a pregnancy study. This chain connects TRBV27 to TRBJ2-1; D remains ambiguous. The sequencing used CD8+ T cells from peripheral blood mononuclear cells, collected after pregnancy. The CDR3 protein is CASSPGNEQFF. CDR3 DNA sequence: TGTGCCAGCAGTCCAGGTAATGAGCAGTTCTTC.